The 9 T cell receptor beta chains below come from one sample, sequenced in a study of neurological immune-mediated disorders (dated by TCRdb to between 2018 and 2021). The library was produced with 5' RACE. Sequencing took place on an Illumina HiSeq 2500. Through fastp at Q25 and MiXCR, TCRdb rebuilt clones from the public reads, retaining in-frame beta chains. Here each entry gathers all rows of one CDR3 protein and keeps the most common genes and DNA. The sample records under 70,000 distinct CDR3 sequences, roughly 5.5% of which are singletons. About 3% of the sample is taken by the ten largest. Material: PBMCs. The receptors come from a woman in her 30s with multiple sclerosis.

This clonotype was found a few times. This chain joins TRBV20-1 and TRBJ2-2, with D hard to call. Trimming shortened V by 2 bases and J by 5 bases, and 9 bases separated the two germline ends. This CDR3 has 13 amino acids. From germline, CDR1 is DFQATT and CDR2 SNEGSKA (reference sequence). CDR3 amino acids: CSARNTPTGELFF. The CDR3 DNA sequence: TGCAGTGCTAGAAATACCCCTACCGGGGAGCTGTTTTTT.

The chain links TRBV5-1 to TRBJ1-1, with D perhaps matching TRBD1 (5 bases). V dropped 0 bases and J dropped 5 bases, with 17 bases sitting between them. Germline assignment: CDR1 SGHRS and CDR2 YFSETQ. The CDR3 extends over 16 amino acids. The CDR3 DNA is TGCGCCAGCAGCTTGGCCTTGGCTCCTGAGGGGACTGAAGCTTTCTTT. Its translation: CASSLALAPEGTEAFF.

This clonotype was counted ten times or more. The V call is TRBV12-3 or TRBV12-4, the J call TRBJ2-2, with 8 nucleotides matching TRBD2. V lost 7 bases, J lost 2 bases, and 6 bases stayed unmatched. The CDR3 sequence is 15 residues long. The CDR3 loop reads CASNRGGLNTGELFF. The CDR3 DNA reads TGTGCCAGCAACCGCGGGGGGCTTAACACCGGGGAGCTGTTTTTT.

This clonotype was counted ten times or more. This chain uses TRBV18 with TRBJ1-1; D is possibly TRBD1 (5 bases). V was cut by 3 bases and J by 5 bases, with 19 bases left in between. Germline-derived CDR1 and CDR2 are KGHSH and LQKENI. This CDR3 contains 16 residues. The CDR3 reads CASSPLSGTGSTEAFF. Written as DNA, the CDR3 is TGTGCCAGCTCACCCCTCTCCGGGACGGGTTCTACTGAAGCTTTCTTT.

This clonotype was found a few times. The junction differs from germline at one of its ends, possibly a read error. The chain carries TRBV20-1 and TRBJ1-5; no definite D call. Germline CDR1 is DFQATT and CDR2 is SNEGSKA (reference sequence). The CDR3 is 12 residues long. The CDR3, as DNA: TGCAGTGCTAGGCAGCACAATCAGCCCCAGAATTTT. As protein: CSARQHNQPQNF.

This clonotype was observed at least ten times. The chain carries TRBV10-3 and TRBJ1-5; the match to TRBD1 covers 7 bases. With 3 bases clipped from V and 5 bases from J, the junction kept 1 base outside the gene matches. From germline, CDR1 is ENHRY and CDR2 SYGVKD. CDR3 size: 13 residues. In DNA, the CDR3 is TGTGCCATCAGTGAACAGGGGTATCAGCCCCAGCATTTT. It yields the protein CAISEQGYQPQHF.

The chain links TRBV10-2 to TRBJ1-3; D unresolved. Germline loops: CDR1 WSHSY, CDR2 SAAADI. This CDR3 region has 16 residues. Trimming shortened V by 3 bases and J by 1 base, and 13 bases separated the two germline ends. Here the CDR3 reads CASSDGNLRSGNTIYF. DNA for the CDR3: TGCGCCAGCAGTGATGGGAACTTGAGATCTGGAAACACCATATATTTT.

As to this clonotype: A far more abundant clone sits one base away, making this likely a read error. The V call is TRBV5-1, the J call TRBJ2-7; D unresolved. The CDR3 is 13 residues long. V gave up 4 bases and J gave up 2 bases, with 10 bases separating them. Germline CDR1 reads SGHRS; CDR2 reads YFSETQ. The DNA of the CDR3 is TGCGCCAGCAGCCTCGGAAAGACCTACGAGCAGTACTTC. Amino acid sequence: CASSLGKTYEQYF.

This clonotype was seen at least ten times. The chain employs TRBV20-1 and TRBJ2-2; 8 bases agree with TRBD1. Germline lookup yields CDR1 DFQATT and CDR2 SNEGSKA (reference sequence). The CDR3 runs 15 residues. After removal of 4 bases from V and 0 bases from J, the junction contained 4 bases not matched to a gene. CDR3 protein: CSANRGVPNTGELFF. CDR3 nucleotides: TGCAGTGCTAACAGGGGGGTCCCGAACACCGGGGAGCTGTTTTTT.